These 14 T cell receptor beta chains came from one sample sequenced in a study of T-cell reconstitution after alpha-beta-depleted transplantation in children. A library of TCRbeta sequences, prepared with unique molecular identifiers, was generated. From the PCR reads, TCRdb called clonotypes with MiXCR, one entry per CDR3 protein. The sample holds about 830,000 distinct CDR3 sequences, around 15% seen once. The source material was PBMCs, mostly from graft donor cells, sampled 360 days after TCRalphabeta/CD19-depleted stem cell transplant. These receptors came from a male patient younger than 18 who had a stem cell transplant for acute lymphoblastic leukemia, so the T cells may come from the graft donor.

The CDR3 sequence: CASSAGLAFQFF. Here the CDR3 DNA reads TGTGCCAGCAGTGCTGGACTAGCGTTCCAGTTCTTC. V gene TRBV12-3 or TRBV12-4 combines with J gene TRBJ2-1, with TRBD2 matching over 9 bases. The CDR3 contains 12 residues. With 5 bases clipped from V and 13 bases from J, the junction kept 6 bases outside the gene matches.

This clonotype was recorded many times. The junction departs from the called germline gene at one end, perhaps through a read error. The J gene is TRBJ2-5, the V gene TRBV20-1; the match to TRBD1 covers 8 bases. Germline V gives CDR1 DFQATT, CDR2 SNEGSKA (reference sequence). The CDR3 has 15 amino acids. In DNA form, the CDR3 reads TGCAGTGCTAGAGGGTTCTGGACAGGGCAAGCGACCCAGTACTTC. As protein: CSARGFWTGQATQYF.

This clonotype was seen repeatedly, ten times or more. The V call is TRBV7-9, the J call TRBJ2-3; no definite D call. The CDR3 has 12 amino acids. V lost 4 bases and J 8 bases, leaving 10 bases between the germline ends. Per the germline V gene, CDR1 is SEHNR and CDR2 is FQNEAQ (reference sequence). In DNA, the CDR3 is TGTGCCAGCAGCTCTACCCAGGCTACGCAGTATTTT. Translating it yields CASSSTQATQYF.

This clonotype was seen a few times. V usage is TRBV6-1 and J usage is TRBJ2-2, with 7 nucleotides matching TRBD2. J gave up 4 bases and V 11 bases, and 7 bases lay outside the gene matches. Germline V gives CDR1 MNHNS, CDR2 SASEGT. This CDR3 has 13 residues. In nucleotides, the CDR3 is TGTGCCTGCCGAAGGACTAGCACCGGGGAGCTGTTTTTT. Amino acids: CACRRTSTGELFF.

In DNA, the CDR3 is TGCGCCAGCAGCTTGCCCCCTAGCGGGAGGGCACTCGACACCGGGGAGCTGTTTTTT. Translating gives CASSLPPSGRALDTGELFF. V usage is TRBV5-1 and J usage is TRBJ2-2; TRBD2 matches 12 bases. Germline V gives CDR1 SGHRS, CDR2 YFSETQ. This CDR3 has 19 amino acids. J was trimmed by 3 bases and V by 1 base; bases with no gene match: 10. Complete variable domain (other parts from reference TRBV5-1 and TRBJ2-2): KAGVTQTPRYLIKTRGQQVTLSCSPISGHRSVSWYQQTPGQGLQFLFEYFSETQRNKGNFPGRFSGRQFSNSRSEMNVSTLELGDSALYLCASSLPPSGRALDTGELFFGEGSRLTVL.

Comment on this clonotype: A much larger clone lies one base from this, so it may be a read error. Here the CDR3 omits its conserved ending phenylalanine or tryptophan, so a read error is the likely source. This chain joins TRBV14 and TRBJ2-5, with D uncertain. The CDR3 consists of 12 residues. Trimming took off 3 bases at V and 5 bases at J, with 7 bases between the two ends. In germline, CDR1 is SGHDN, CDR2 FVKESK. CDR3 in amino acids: CASSQSWETQYC. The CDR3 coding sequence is TGTGCCAGCAGCCAGTCTTGGGAGACCCAGTACTGC.

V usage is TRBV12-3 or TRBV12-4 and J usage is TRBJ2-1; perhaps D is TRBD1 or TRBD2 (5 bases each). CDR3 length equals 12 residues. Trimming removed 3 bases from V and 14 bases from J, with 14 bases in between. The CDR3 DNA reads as TGTGCCAGCAGTTTCGGTTTGGGACGAGAGTTCTTC. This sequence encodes CASSFGLGREFF.

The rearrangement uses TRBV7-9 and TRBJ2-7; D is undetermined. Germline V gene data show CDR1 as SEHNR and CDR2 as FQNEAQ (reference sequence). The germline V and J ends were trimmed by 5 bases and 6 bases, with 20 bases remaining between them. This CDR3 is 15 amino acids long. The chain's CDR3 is CASSPSGVKASEQYF. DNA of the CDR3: TGTGCCAGCAGCCCCTCCGGAGTAAAGGCCTCCGAGCAGTACTTC.

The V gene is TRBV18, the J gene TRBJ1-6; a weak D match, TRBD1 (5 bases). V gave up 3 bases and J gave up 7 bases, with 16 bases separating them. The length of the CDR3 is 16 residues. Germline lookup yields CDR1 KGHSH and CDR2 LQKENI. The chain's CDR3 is CASSPGGEGSNSPLHF. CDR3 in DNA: TGTGCCAGCTCACCGGGGGGAGAGGGATCAAATTCACCCCTCCACTTT.

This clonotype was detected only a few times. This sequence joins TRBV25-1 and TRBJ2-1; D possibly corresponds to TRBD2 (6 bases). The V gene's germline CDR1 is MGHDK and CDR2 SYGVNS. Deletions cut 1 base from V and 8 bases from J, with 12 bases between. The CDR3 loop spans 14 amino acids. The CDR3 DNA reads TGTGCCAGCAGTGAATGGGACTTCGGCTATGAGCAGTTCTTC. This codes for CASSEWDFGYEQFF.

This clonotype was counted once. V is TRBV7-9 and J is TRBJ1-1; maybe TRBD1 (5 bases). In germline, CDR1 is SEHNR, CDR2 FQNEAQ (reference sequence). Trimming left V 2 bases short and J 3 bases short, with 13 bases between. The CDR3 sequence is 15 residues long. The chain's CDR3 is CASSLFEGRDTEAFF. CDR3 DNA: TGTGCCAGCAGCTTATTCGAGGGGCGAGACACTGAAGCTTTCTTT.

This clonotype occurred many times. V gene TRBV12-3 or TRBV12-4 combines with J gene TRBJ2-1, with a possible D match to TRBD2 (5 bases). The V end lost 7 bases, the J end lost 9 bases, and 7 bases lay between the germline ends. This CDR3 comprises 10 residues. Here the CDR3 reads CASMRAEQFF. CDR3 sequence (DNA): TGTGCCAGCATGAGGGCTGAGCAGTTCTTC.

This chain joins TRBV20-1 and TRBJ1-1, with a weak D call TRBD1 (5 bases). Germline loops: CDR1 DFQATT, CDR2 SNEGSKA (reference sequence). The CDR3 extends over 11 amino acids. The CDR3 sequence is CRGTLNTEAFF. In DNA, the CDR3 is TGCAGGGGGACCTTGAACACTGAAGCTTTCTTT.

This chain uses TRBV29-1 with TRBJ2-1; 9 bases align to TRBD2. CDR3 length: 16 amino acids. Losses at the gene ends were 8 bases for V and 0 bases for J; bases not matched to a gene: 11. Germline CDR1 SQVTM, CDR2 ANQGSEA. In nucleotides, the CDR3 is TGCAGCCGGGGTGATGCGGGAGGGGTCTCCTACAATGAGCAGTTCTTC. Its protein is CSRGDAGGVSYNEQFF.